This T cell receptor beta chain was recovered during a study of CD8 T cells in ankylosing spondylitis. Study results and limitations: According to the report, clones linked to the disease were significantly enriched in matched synovial fluid samples taken from ankylosing spondylitis patients.

The CDR3 has 16 amino acids. The V gene lost 0 bases and the J gene lost 0 bases, with 10 bases spanning the gap. Germline values: CDR1 SGHRS, CDR2 YFSETQ. A remark on this clonotype: The antigen is not known.

One entry per CDR3 protein results from TCRdb running MiXCR on the 5' RACE reads. The sample includes 300,000 to 350,000 distinct CDR3 sequences, around 21% of them seen just once. The receptor's source is a female donor with ankylosing spondylitis or in good health (not recorded which). Material for sequencing was blood, either unsorted or a sorted T cell fraction (not recorded which). The chain carries TRBV5-1 and TRBJ2-1; D call uncertain. CDR3 residues: CASSLAAHSSYNEQFF. The CDR3 nucleotides are TGCGCCAGCAGCTTGGCGGCGCATAGCTCCTACAATGAGCAGTTCTTC. The full variable domain, its missing parts supplied by reference TRBV5-1 and TRBJ2-1, is KAGVTQTPRYLIKTRGQQVTLSCSPISGHRSVSWYQQTPGQGLQFLFEYFSETQRNKGNFPGRFSGRQFSNSRSEMNVSTLELGDSALYLCASSLAAHSSYNEQFFGPGTRLTVL.